A selection of T cell receptor beta chains follows, all from one sample in a study of T-cell reconstitution after alpha-beta-depleted transplantation in children. In TCRdb, the PCR reads were re-called with MiXCR into one record per CDR3 protein. The sample comprises 300,000 to 350,000 distinct CDR3 sequences, roughly 17% of which are singletons, and roughly two fifths rests with the top ten. The specimen was PBMCs, mostly from graft donor cells, collected 360 days after TCRalphabeta/CD19-depleted stem cell transplant. These receptors were taken from a male patient aged 2-15 years who had a stem cell transplant for acute lymphoblastic leukemia, so the T cells may come from the graft donor. The CDR3 runs from the conserved cysteine through the conserved F or W. Each record gives: D gene, V gene, clone size, J gene, CDR3 DNA, CDR3 protein. The D gene is left open where the match is weak. Clone size appears in some rows only: once, few, many, or a class for an expanded clone.

TRBD1	TRBV12-3/TRBV12-4	many	TRBJ2-7	TGTGCCAGCAGTGCGACACAGGGGGCCTCACACGAGCAGTACTTC	CASSATQGASHEQYF
NA	TRBV10-3	few	TRBJ2-2	TGTGCCATCAGCCGGGACAAAAACACCGGGGAGCTGTTTTTT	CAISRDKNTGELFF
TRBD2	TRBV4-3	many	TRBJ2-2	TGCGCCAGCAGCCCCGGACTAGCGCTTCTGGACACCGGGGAGCTGTTTTTT	CASSPGLALLDTGELFF
NA	TRBV15	NA	TRBJ2-7	TGTGCCACCAGCAGAGGAAGGGGATCCTACGAGCAGTACTTC	CATSRGRGSYEQYF
NA	TRBV6-5	many	TRBJ2-1	TGTGCCAGCAGTTATTGGAGCGGAGCCTACAATGAGCAGTTCTTC	CASSYWSGAYNEQFF
TRBD2	TRBV3-1	many	TRBJ2-4	TGTGCCAGCAGCCCTACCCGACTAGCGCAAAATGGGGACATTCAGTACTTC	CASSPTRLAQNGDIQYF
TRBD2	TRBV7-9	many	TRBJ2-7	TGTGCCAGCAGCCCCACCGGGACTAACTACGAGCAGTACTTC	CASSPTGTNYEQYF
TRBD1	TRBV7-2	NA	TRBJ2-4	TGTGCCAGCAGCTTAGGGGGACAGAACCCGGGAAACATTCAGTACTTC	CASSLGGQNPGNIQYF
TRBD1	TRBV4-2	NA	TRBJ1-5	TGTGCCAGCAGCAGAAGGACAGGGGGCTATAGCAATCAGCCCCAGCATTTT	CASSRRTGGYSNQPQHF
NA	TRBV12-3/TRBV12-4	few	TRBJ1-3	TGTGCCAGCGGGAGGGAGAGCTCTGGAAACACCATATATTTT	CASGRESSGNTIYF
NA	TRBV29-1	few	TRBJ2-2	TGCAGCGTTGTCCGTACCGGGGAGCTGTTTTTT	CSVVRTGELFF
TRBD2	TRBV20-1	NA	TRBJ2-7	TGCAGTGCTAGAGACCTAGCGGGGCCCTACGAGCAGTACTTC	CSARDLAGPYEQYF
TRBD1	TRBV7-9	few	TRBJ2-7	TGTGCCAGCAGCTTAGCGACAGGGCTGTACGTCGAGCAGTACTTC	CASSLATGLYVEQYF
NA	TRBV9	many	TRBJ2-3	TGTGCCAGCAGCGTAGATGGGGCCCGGACCCCTAGCACAGATACGCAGTATTTT	CASSVDGARTPSTDTQYF
TRBD2	TRBV5-1	many	TRBJ2-5	TGCGCCAGCAGCTTGGGACTAGCGGGAGGAGAGACCCAGTACTTC	CASSLGLAGGETQYF
NA	TRBV2	NA	TRBJ2-7	TGTGCCAGCGGGCAAAGCGGTACCTCCTACGAGCAGTACTTC	CASGQSGTSYEQYF
TRBD2	TRBV20-1	NA	TRBJ2-2	TGCAGTGCTAGACTTAGCGGGAGTAGGAACACCGGGGAGCTGTTTTTT	CSARLSGSRNTGELFF
TRBD2	TRBV29-1	NA	TRBJ2-1	TGCAGCGTTGCGGGGGCCACCGGGACTAGCGGGACCTACCAATTCGATGAGCAGTTCTTC	CSVAGATGTSGTYQFDEQFF
TRBD1	TRBV7-2	NA	TRBJ2-3	TGTGCCAGCAGCTTAGACAGGGGGATCACAGATACGCAGTATTTT	CASSLDRGITDTQYF
NA	TRBV28	NA	TRBJ1-2	TGTGCCAGCAGTTTCCCGGGTGGAGGCTATGGCTACACCTTC	CASSFPGGGYGYTF
TRBD1	TRBV6-4	NA	TRBJ2-3	TGTGCCAGCAGCCCAAGACAGGGTGCAGATACGCAGTATTTT	CASSPRQGADTQYF
NA	TRBV5-6	many	TRBJ2-5	TGTGCCAGCAGCTTTGGCCGGCTACAAGAGACCCAGTACTTC	CASSFGRLQETQYF
TRBD1	TRBV4-1	NA	TRBJ2-2	TGCGCCAGCAGCCAAGATGAAGGGACAGGGTGGACCGGGGAGCTGTTTTTT	CASSQDEGTGWTGELFF
TRBD1	TRBV4-3	NA	TRBJ2-7	TGCGCCAGCAGCCAAGAGGGGACAGGGTCCTACGAGCAGTACTTC	CASSQEGTGSYEQYF
NA	TRBV15	NA	TRBJ2-7	TGTGCCACCAGCGGGGGCGAGGGAGTCTCCGAGCAGTACTTC	CATSGGEGVSEQYF
NA	TRBV20-1	NA	TRBJ2-1	TGCAGTGCCCGAAATCCCCCCCGCAATGAGCAGTTCTTC	CSARNPPRNEQFF
TRBD1	TRBV12-3/TRBV12-4	few	TRBJ1-6	TGTGCCAGCAGTCCGCGGACAGGGGTGGCCCTCCCACCCCTCCACTTT	CASSPRTGVALPPLHF
NA	TRBV5-1	few	TRBJ2-2	TGCGCCAGCAGCGAGGGCACGGGCGGGGAGCTGTTTTTT	CASSEGTGGELFF
TRBD2	TRBV27	NA	TRBJ2-1	TGTGCCAGCAGTTTAGTCTTAGCGGGAGACCTCTACAATGAGCAGTTCTTC	CASSLVLAGDLYNEQFF
NA	TRBV12-3/TRBV12-4	many	TRBJ2-7	TGTGCCAGCAGTTTCCTTCTAAAGGGCGAGCAGTACTTC	CASSFLLKGEQYF
NA	TRBV18	few	TRBJ2-3	TGTGCCAGCTCACCATGGGCAGGGCAGGAGCGCACAGATACGCAGTATTTT	CASSPWAGQERTDTQYF
TRBD2	TRBV6-2/TRBV6-3	NA	TRBJ2-2	TGTGCCAGCAGACCTTTAGCGGGAGGTCTCACCGGGGAGCTGTTTTTT	CASRPLAGGLTGELFF
TRBD2	TRBV6-2/TRBV6-3	few	TRBJ2-7	TGTGCCAGCAGGTACATAAGCGGGAGTACCAATTACGAGCAGTACTTC	CASRYISGSTNYEQYF
NA	TRBV4-3	few	TRBJ2-1	TGCGCCAGCAGCCAAGTGGGCTCCCTAGGAAGTGGGCAGTTCTTC	CASSQVGSLGSGQFF
TRBD2	TRBV5-1	NA	TRBJ2-7	TGCGCCAGCAGCTACGGACTAGCGGGGCCGAGCTCCTACGAGCAGTACTTC	CASSYGLAGPSSYEQYF
TRBD2	TRBV7-2	NA	TRBJ2-5	TGTGCCAGCAGCTTAGGGGGCGGGAGACAAGAGACCCAGTACTTC	CASSLGGGRQETQYF
TRBD2	TRBV6-1	few	TRBJ2-5	TGTGCCAGCAGTCCTATACTAGCGGGAACCCCAGAGACCCAGTACTTC	CASSPILAGTPETQYF